This is a list of T cell receptor beta chains from one sample in a study of blood T cell repertoires in COVID-19. Assay used: immunoSEQ multiplex PCR; TCRdb lists only in-frame clones, some missing. Of 150,000 to 200,000 clones in the sample, approximately 90% were seen once. Sequencing was carried out using peripheral blood. The source is a human donor in a cohort sampled during active COVID-19. Both conserved end residues are part of each CDR3. Fields, in order: CDR3 length, J gene, clone size, D gene, V gene, CDR3 DNA, CDR3 protein. D genes are given only for firm matches. Only part of the rows carry a size: once, few, many, or a class if the clone is expanded.

len: 14; j_gene: TRBJ2-1; abundance: NA; d_gene: TRBD2; v_gene: TRBV27; CDR3nt: TGTGCCAGCAGTTTACGTAAATGGCGGGGGGAGCAGTTCTTC; CDR3aa: CASSLRKWRGEQFF
len: 15; j_gene: TRBJ2-3; abundance: NA; d_gene: TRBD1; v_gene: TRBV13; CDR3nt: TGTGCCAGCAGCTCCCGACAGGGGGTCACAGATACGCAGTATTTT; CDR3aa: CASSSRQGVTDTQYF
len: 15; j_gene: TRBJ2-1; abundance: NA; d_gene: TRBD1; v_gene: TRBV5-1; CDR3nt: TGCGCCAGCAGCCAGGGGACAGGGTCTTACAATGAGCAGTTCTTC; CDR3aa: CASSQGTGSYNEQFF
len: 16; j_gene: TRBJ1-4; abundance: few; d_gene: NA; v_gene: TRBV4-3; CDR3nt: TGCGCCAGCAGCCAAGACTACGGGATAACTAATGAAAAACTGTTTTTT; CDR3aa: CASSQDYGITNEKLFF
len: 15; j_gene: TRBJ2-7; abundance: NA; d_gene: TRBD2; v_gene: TRBV4-2; CDR3nt: TGTGCCAGCAGCCGTAGCGGGGAGAACTCCTACGAGCAGTACTTC; CDR3aa: CASSRSGENSYEQYF
len: 12; j_gene: TRBJ1-1; abundance: NA; d_gene: NA; v_gene: TRBV6-5; CDR3nt: TGTGCCAGCGGAGACTGGAACACTGAAGCTTTCTTT; CDR3aa: CASGDWNTEAFF
len: 15; j_gene: TRBJ2-5; abundance: NA; d_gene: TRBD2; v_gene: TRBV5-1; CDR3nt: TGCGCCAGCAGCTTGGAAGCGGGGGGGCGGGAGACCCAGTACTTC; CDR3aa: CASSLEAGGRETQYF
len: 16; j_gene: TRBJ2-2; abundance: NA; d_gene: TRBD1; v_gene: TRBV18; CDR3nt: TGTGCCAGCTCACCAAAACCTACAGGGGTTGCCGGGGAGCTGTTTTTT; CDR3aa: CASSPKPTGVAGELFF
len: 15; j_gene: TRBJ1-2; abundance: once; d_gene: NA; v_gene: TRBV5-4; CDR3nt: TGTGCCAGCAGCTCCACCCTAGACAGTCACTATGGCTACACCTTC; CDR3aa: CASSSTLDSHYGYTF
len: 12; j_gene: TRBJ2-1; abundance: NA; d_gene: TRBD2; v_gene: TRBV3-1/TRBV3-2; CDR3nt: TGTGCCAGCAGCCAGGGGACTACTGAGCAGTTCTTC; CDR3aa: CASSQGTTEQFF
len: 15; j_gene: TRBJ1-6; abundance: NA; d_gene: NA; v_gene: TRBV24-1; CDR3nt: TGTGCCACCAGTGATGGGAGGGTACCCAATTCACCCCTCCACTTT; CDR3aa: CATSDGRVPNSPLHF
len: 15; j_gene: TRBJ1-4; abundance: NA; d_gene: NA; v_gene: TRBV11-2; CDR3nt: TGTGCCAGCAGCTTAGAAGGGAGGGCAGGGGAAAAACTGTTTTTT; CDR3aa: CASSLEGRAGEKLFF
len: 13; j_gene: TRBJ2-2; abundance: few; d_gene: NA; v_gene: TRBV29-1; CDR3nt: TGCAGCGTCGGGACTTCGAACACCGGGGAGCTGTTTTTT; CDR3aa: CSVGTSNTGELFF
len: 16; j_gene: TRBJ2-1; abundance: NA; d_gene: TRBD2; v_gene: TRBV9; CDR3nt: TGTGCCAGCAGCGTAAAGGGTAGCGGGGGGGCCGATGAGCAGTTCTTC; CDR3aa: CASSVKGSGGADEQFF
len: 17; j_gene: TRBJ2-7; abundance: NA; d_gene: TRBD1; v_gene: TRBV24-1; CDR3nt: TGTGCCACCAGTGTAGTTGGGGGACAGGGACCTTCCTACGAGCAGTACTTC; CDR3aa: CATSVVGGQGPSYEQYF
len: 14; j_gene: TRBJ2-7; abundance: NA; d_gene: NA; v_gene: TRBV4-3; CDR3nt: TGCGCCAGCAGCCAAGATCAGGGCACTGGAGAGCAGTACTTC; CDR3aa: CASSQDQGTGEQYF
len: 15; j_gene: TRBJ1-6; abundance: NA; d_gene: NA; v_gene: TRBV7-2; CDR3nt: TGTGCCAGCAGCCAAACGGACAGCCTTAATTCACCCCTCCACTTT; CDR3aa: CASSQTDSLNSPLHF
len: 13; j_gene: TRBJ2-7; abundance: few; d_gene: TRBD1; v_gene: TRBV15; CDR3nt: TGTGCCACCAAGGGGACAGGATCGTACGAGCAGTACTTC; CDR3aa: CATKGTGSYEQYF
len: 15; j_gene: TRBJ1-5; abundance: NA; d_gene: TRBD1; v_gene: TRBV6-2/TRBV6-3; CDR3nt: TGTGCCAGCACCCCTCCCGGACAGGGGCCTCAGCCCCAGCATTTT; CDR3aa: CASTPPGQGPQPQHF
len: 11; j_gene: TRBJ1-2; abundance: NA; d_gene: NA; v_gene: TRBV3-1/TRBV3-2; CDR3nt: TGTGCCAGCAGCCAGGCTTATGGCTACACCTTC; CDR3aa: CASSQAYGYTF
len: 14; j_gene: TRBJ2-7; abundance: once; d_gene: TRBD1; v_gene: TRBV10-3; CDR3nt: TGTGCCATCAGTGAGGGGACAGGAGGCTACGAGCAGTACTTC; CDR3aa: CAISEGTGGYEQYF
len: 15; j_gene: TRBJ1-5; abundance: NA; d_gene: TRBD1; v_gene: TRBV7-2; CDR3nt: TGTGCCAGCAGCTTAGACAGGGGGTTGAATCAGCCCCAGCATTTT; CDR3aa: CASSLDRGLNQPQHF
len: 13; j_gene: TRBJ2-5; abundance: NA; d_gene: NA; v_gene: TRBV2; CDR3nt: TGTGCCAGCAGTGAAGCCGGCGGAGAGACCCAGTACTTC; CDR3aa: CASSEAGGETQYF
len: 14; j_gene: TRBJ1-1; abundance: NA; d_gene: NA; v_gene: TRBV2; CDR3nt: TGTGCCAGCAGTGTTCGAGTTGAGAGCACTGAAGCTTTCTTT; CDR3aa: CASSVRVESTEAFF
len: 13; j_gene: TRBJ1-2; abundance: NA; d_gene: NA; v_gene: TRBV7-9; CDR3nt: TGTGCCAGCAGCGCAAATGGGGCCTATGGCTACACCTTC; CDR3aa: CASSANGAYGYTF
len: 14; j_gene: TRBJ1-2; abundance: few; d_gene: NA; v_gene: TRBV5-1; CDR3nt: TGCGCCAGCAGCTTGACAGGGCCGGTCTATGGCTACACCTTC; CDR3aa: CASSLTGPVYGYTF
len: 12; j_gene: TRBJ1-2; abundance: NA; d_gene: NA; v_gene: TRBV18; CDR3nt: TGTGCCAGCTCACTAGAAGACTATGGCTACACCTTC; CDR3aa: CASSLEDYGYTF
len: 17; j_gene: TRBJ2-5; abundance: once; d_gene: TRBD1; v_gene: TRBV25-1; CDR3nt: TGTGCCAGCAGTGAATCCCGAGTGGACAGGAACCAAGAGACCCAGTACTTC; CDR3aa: CASSESRVDRNQETQYF
len: 14; j_gene: TRBJ2-7; abundance: NA; d_gene: TRBD1; v_gene: TRBV9; CDR3nt: TGTGCCAGCAGCGGGCGGGACAGGACCTACGAGCAGTACTTC; CDR3aa: CASSGRDRTYEQYF
len: 13; j_gene: TRBJ1-1; abundance: NA; d_gene: NA; v_gene: TRBV2; CDR3nt: TGTGCCAGCAGACCGAATATGGCTGCTGAAGCTTTCTTT; CDR3aa: CASRPNMAAEAFF
len: 15; j_gene: TRBJ2-7; abundance: NA; d_gene: TRBD1; v_gene: TRBV27; CDR3nt: TGTGCCAGCAGTTTGTGGACAGGGATTGGGTACGAGCAGTACTTC; CDR3aa: CASSLWTGIGYEQYF
len: 15; j_gene: TRBJ2-7; abundance: NA; d_gene: NA; v_gene: TRBV3-1/TRBV3-2; CDR3nt: TGTGCCAGCAGCCAACAAGGCAGGGGCAACGGGGAGCAGTACTTC; CDR3aa: CASSQQGRGNGEQYF
len: 15; j_gene: TRBJ1-5; abundance: NA; d_gene: TRBD1; v_gene: TRBV7-9; CDR3nt: TGTGCCAGCAGCCCAGGGGGCGACTTCAATCAGCCCCAGCATTTT; CDR3aa: CASSPGGDFNQPQHF
len: 14; j_gene: TRBJ2-7; abundance: NA; d_gene: NA; v_gene: TRBV6-5; CDR3nt: TGTGCCAGCAGTTACGACAGGCACTCCTACGAGCAGTACTTC; CDR3aa: CASSYDRHSYEQYF
len: 19; j_gene: TRBJ2-2; abundance: NA; d_gene: TRBD1; v_gene: TRBV6-2/TRBV6-3; CDR3nt: TGTGCCAGCAGTGATCCCGGGGACAGGGGACTCGCGAACACCGGGGAGCTGTTTTTT; CDR3aa: CASSDPGDRGLANTGELFF
len: 16; j_gene: TRBJ2-3; abundance: NA; d_gene: TRBD2; v_gene: TRBV5-4; CDR3nt: TGTGCCAGCAGCTTCGGCGGGAGGCTAAGCACAGATACGCAGTATTTT; CDR3aa: CASSFGGRLSTDTQYF
len: 14; j_gene: TRBJ2-2; abundance: NA; d_gene: NA; v_gene: TRBV5-1; CDR3nt: TGCGCCAGCAGCTTGGCTACAGACACCGGGGAGCTGTTTTTT; CDR3aa: CASSLATDTGELFF
len: 15; j_gene: TRBJ2-5; abundance: NA; d_gene: NA; v_gene: TRBV27; CDR3nt: TGTGCCAGCAGCCCGACAGAGGGAGGTTTGAAGACCCAGTACTTC; CDR3aa: CASSPTEGGLKTQYF
len: 14; j_gene: TRBJ2-7; abundance: NA; d_gene: NA; v_gene: TRBV4-1; CDR3nt: TGCGCCAGCAGCCAAGTGGCGGGGTGGGACGAGCAGTACTTC; CDR3aa: CASSQVAGWDEQYF
len: 18; j_gene: TRBJ2-2; abundance: NA; d_gene: TRBD2; v_gene: TRBV7-2; CDR3nt: TGTGCCAGCAGCTCACGGGCAGGAGCGGGAAGAGGAGCCGGGGAGCTGTTTTTT; CDR3aa: CASSSRAGAGRGAGELFF
len: 16; j_gene: TRBJ2-3; abundance: few; d_gene: TRBD2; v_gene: TRBV9; CDR3nt: TGTGCCAGCAGCGTAGCCCCGGGAGGGCTTGGAGATACGCAGTATTTT; CDR3aa: CASSVAPGGLGDTQYF
len: 15; j_gene: TRBJ1-2; abundance: NA; d_gene: NA; v_gene: TRBV6-2/TRBV6-3; CDR3nt: TGTGCCAGCAGTTACTCGGGTCAGGGATCCTATGGCTACACCTTC; CDR3aa: CASSYSGQGSYGYTF
len: 15; j_gene: TRBJ2-7; abundance: NA; d_gene: TRBD2; v_gene: TRBV7-2; CDR3nt: TGTGCCAGCAGCCCACTAGCGGGGGATCGGTACGAGCAGTACTTC; CDR3aa: CASSPLAGDRYEQYF
len: 15; j_gene: TRBJ2-2; abundance: NA; d_gene: NA; v_gene: TRBV6-6; CDR3nt: TGTGCCAGCAGTTTCGACAGCTCGAACACCGGGGAGCTGTTTTTT; CDR3aa: CASSFDSSNTGELFF
len: 14; j_gene: TRBJ1-6; abundance: few; d_gene: NA; v_gene: TRBV7-5; CDR3nt: TGTGCCAGAAGCTTAGGGGAGGGAGGGTCACCCCTCCACTTT; CDR3aa: CARSLGEGGSPLHF
len: 15; j_gene: TRBJ2-7; abundance: NA; d_gene: NA; v_gene: TRBV5-1; CDR3nt: TGCGCCAGCAGCTCCGGACAGGGAGGGTCCTACGAGCAGTACTTC; CDR3aa: CASSSGQGGSYEQYF
len: 15; j_gene: TRBJ1-5; abundance: NA; d_gene: NA; v_gene: TRBV5-1; CDR3nt: TGCGCCAGCAGCTTGGCGGGGTATAGCAATCAGCCCCAGCATTTT; CDR3aa: CASSLAGYSNQPQHF
len: 13; j_gene: TRBJ1-2; abundance: NA; d_gene: NA; v_gene: TRBV28; CDR3nt: TGTGCCAGCAGTTTTCAGGATAACTATGGCTACACCTTC; CDR3aa: CASSFQDNYGYTF
len: 15; j_gene: TRBJ1-1; abundance: NA; d_gene: NA; v_gene: TRBV3-1/TRBV3-2; CDR3nt: TGTGCCAGCAGCCAAGCTAGGCAGGGGTGGACTGAAGCTTTCTTT; CDR3aa: CASSQARQGWTEAFF
len: 17; j_gene: TRBJ1-1; abundance: NA; d_gene: TRBD1; v_gene: TRBV7-8; CDR3nt: TGTGCCAGCAGCGGGGTTCAACCTGGGACAGGGGCCTCCGAAGCTTTCTTT; CDR3aa: CASSGVQPGTGASEAFF
len: 14; j_gene: TRBJ2-1; abundance: NA; d_gene: NA; v_gene: TRBV6-2/TRBV6-3; CDR3nt: TGTGCCAGCACTTATACGGGGGTGAACAATGAGCAGTTCTTC; CDR3aa: CASTYTGVNNEQFF
len: 13; j_gene: TRBJ2-2; abundance: NA; d_gene: NA; v_gene: TRBV12-3/TRBV12-4; CDR3nt: TGTGCCAGCACCCAAAGCTGGACCGGGGAGCTGTTTTTT; CDR3aa: CASTQSWTGELFF
len: 15; j_gene: TRBJ2-2; abundance: NA; d_gene: TRBD2; v_gene: TRBV5-1; CDR3nt: TGCGCCAGCAGCCCCCGGACTAGCGGGGTCGGGGAGCTGTTTTTT; CDR3aa: CASSPRTSGVGELFF
len: 15; j_gene: TRBJ1-1; abundance: NA; d_gene: TRBD1; v_gene: TRBV7-2; CDR3nt: TGTGCCAGCAGCTTAGATGGACAGGGGAGAACTGAAGCTTTCTTT; CDR3aa: CASSLDGQGRTEAFF